Listed below are T cell receptor beta chains from one sample, sequenced in a study of cytomegalovirus exposure and HLA in healthy donors. TCRdb keeps only in-frame clones here, not all; method: immunoSEQ multiplex PCR. Counted here are tens of thousands of clones, around 94% occurring once; the ten biggest clones make up 3% to 3.5%. The sample was PBMCs. The receptors here all came from a woman younger than 35 in good health and CMV-seropositive. The CDR3 runs from the conserved cysteine through the conserved F or W. The order of the fields is D gene, clone size, V gene, J gene, CDR3 DNA, CDR3 protein. A D gene is named only where the DNA matches it firmly. Clone sizes are given selectively: once, few, many, or a class where the clone is expanded.

D gene: -
clone size: -
V gene: TRBV29-1
J gene: TRBJ1-1
CDR3 DNA: TGCAGCGTGGCCCTTGACGGAGACACTGAAGCTTTCTTT
CDR3 protein: CSVALDGDTEAFF

D gene: -
clone size: -
V gene: TRBV27
J gene: TRBJ1-4
CDR3 DNA: TGTGCCAGCAGTTTAGGCCCTTTTGAAAAACTGTTTTTT
CDR3 protein: CASSLGPFEKLFF

D gene: -
clone size: -
V gene: TRBV6-5
J gene: TRBJ1-6
CDR3 DNA: TGTGCCAGCAGTTACTTCGGCAGGGAGGGTTCACCCCTCCACTTT
CDR3 protein: CASSYFGREGSPLHF

D gene: TRBD1
clone size: -
V gene: TRBV11-1
J gene: TRBJ2-7
CDR3 DNA: TGTGCCAGCAGCTTCGCCGGGACAGCCTCCTACGAGCAGTACTTC
CDR3 protein: CASSFAGTASYEQYF

D gene: -
clone size: -
V gene: TRBV6-5
J gene: TRBJ2-1
CDR3 DNA: TGTGCCAGCATGAGGGAGGCCGACGCGTCAAATGAGCAGTTCTTC
CDR3 protein: CASMREADASNEQFF

D gene: -
clone size: -
V gene: TRBV7-8
J gene: TRBJ1-5
CDR3 DNA: TGTGCCAGCAGCTTAGGTTCGGGGGGCGGCCAGCCCCAGCATTTT
CDR3 protein: CASSLGSGGGQPQHF

D gene: -
clone size: -
V gene: TRBV6-1
J gene: TRBJ2-5
CDR3 DNA: TGTGCCAGCAGGGTGGACAGTACGCGAGAGACCCAGTACTTC
CDR3 protein: CASRVDSTRETQYF

D gene: TRBD1
clone size: -
V gene: TRBV28
J gene: TRBJ2-6
CDR3 DNA: TGTGCCAGCACTACCTTTGGGACAGGGTTCTCTGGGGCCAACGTCCTGACTTTC
CDR3 protein: CASTTFGTGFSGANVLTF

D gene: TRBD1
clone size: -
V gene: TRBV4-1
J gene: TRBJ2-7
CDR3 DNA: TGCGCCAGCAGCCAGGGAAGACAGGGGCCGTACGAGCAGTACTTC
CDR3 protein: CASSQGRQGPYEQYF

D gene: TRBD1
clone size: once
V gene: TRBV30
J gene: TRBJ2-2
CDR3 DNA: TGTGCCTGGAGTGTTAGGGGACAGGCTAACACCGGGGAGCTGTTTTTT
CDR3 protein: CAWSVRGQANTGELFF

D gene: TRBD2
clone size: -
V gene: TRBV5-1
J gene: TRBJ2-1
CDR3 DNA: TGCGCCTGCTCCTCGGCGGGAGCCTACAATGAGCAGTTCTTC
CDR3 protein: CACSSAGAYNEQFF

D gene: -
clone size: -
V gene: TRBV5-5
J gene: TRBJ2-3
CDR3 DNA: TGTGCCAGCAGCTTGGGGCTAGCGCGGAGCACAGATACGCAGTATTTT
CDR3 protein: CASSLGLARSTDTQYF

D gene: -
clone size: -
V gene: TRBV27
J gene: TRBJ2-2
CDR3 DNA: TGTGCCAGCAGGCCGACGGGAGCAAACACCGGGGAGCTGTTTTTT
CDR3 protein: CASRPTGANTGELFF

D gene: TRBD1
clone size: -
V gene: TRBV7-9
J gene: TRBJ2-1
CDR3 DNA: TGTGCCAGCAGCTTAAGTGCAGGACAGGGGAACAATGAGCAGTTCTTC
CDR3 protein: CASSLSAGQGNNEQFF

D gene: TRBD2
clone size: few
V gene: TRBV6-5
J gene: TRBJ2-3
CDR3 DNA: TGTGCCAGCCATGGTAGCGGGAGAGGTACGCAGTATTTT
CDR3 protein: CASHGSGRGTQYF

D gene: -
clone size: -
V gene: TRBV2
J gene: TRBJ2-4
CDR3 DNA: TGTGCCAGCAGTGAACGAGAGAGGGGAGGAAACATTCAGTACTTC
CDR3 protein: CASSERERGGNIQYF

D gene: -
clone size: -
V gene: TRBV19
J gene: TRBJ1-1
CDR3 DNA: TGTGCCAGTAGTCCAGGGTCCTCGAACACTGAAGCTTTCTTT
CDR3 protein: CASSPGSSNTEAFF

D gene: TRBD1
clone size: -
V gene: TRBV5-1
J gene: TRBJ1-2
CDR3 DNA: TGCGCCAGCAGCACCAGACAGGGAAATAGTGGCTACACCTTC
CDR3 protein: CASSTRQGNSGYTF

D gene: TRBD1
clone size: -
V gene: TRBV10-3
J gene: TRBJ2-3
CDR3 DNA: TGTGCCACCTGGGGACAGAAGATCACAGATACGCAGTATTTT
CDR3 protein: CATWGQKITDTQYF

D gene: TRBD2
clone size: -
V gene: TRBV7-9
J gene: TRBJ2-7
CDR3 DNA: TGTGCCAGCAGCAGACTAGCGGGCTACGAGCAGTACTTC
CDR3 protein: CASSRLAGYEQYF

D gene: -
clone size: -
V gene: TRBV18
J gene: TRBJ2-7
CDR3 DNA: TGTGCCAGCTCACCACCCGGCAGGTACGAGCAGTACTTC
CDR3 protein: CASSPPGRYEQYF

D gene: TRBD1
clone size: -
V gene: TRBV2
J gene: TRBJ2-7
CDR3 DNA: TGTGCCAGCAGTGACCGGGACAGATACTACGAGCAGTACTTC
CDR3 protein: CASSDRDRYYEQYF

D gene: TRBD1
clone size: -
V gene: TRBV14
J gene: TRBJ1-2
CDR3 DNA: TGTGCCAGCAGCCGCACCGGACAGGGGTGGTATGGCTACACCTTC
CDR3 protein: CASSRTGQGWYGYTF

D gene: -
clone size: -
V gene: TRBV4-2
J gene: TRBJ2-2
CDR3 DNA: TGTGCCAGCAGCCAGAGGGCAGAAAGACAACGACCGAACACCGGGGAGCTGTTTTTT
CDR3 protein: CASSQRAERQRPNTGELFF

D gene: TRBD1
clone size: -
V gene: TRBV5-8
J gene: TRBJ2-1
CDR3 DNA: TGTGCCAGCAGCTTTGATACAGGGGCACCCTACAATGAGCAGTTCTTC
CDR3 protein: CASSFDTGAPYNEQFF

D gene: TRBD1
clone size: -
V gene: TRBV7-2
J gene: TRBJ2-1
CDR3 DNA: TGTGCCAGCAGCTTACTACAGGGGGCCAATGAGCAGTTCTTC
CDR3 protein: CASSLLQGANEQFF

D gene: -
clone size: -
V gene: TRBV7-9
J gene: TRBJ2-4
CDR3 DNA: TGTGCCAGTTTCAGGGGAGCAGAGTACTTC
CDR3 protein: CASFRGAEYF

D gene: -
clone size: -
V gene: TRBV7-9
J gene: TRBJ2-2
CDR3 DNA: TGTGCCAGCAGCCAGTATGTGATTAGGGGTAATCTATCCGGGGAGCTGTTTTTT
CDR3 protein: CASSQYVIRGNLSGELFF

D gene: -
clone size: -
V gene: TRBV6-1
J gene: TRBJ2-2
CDR3 DNA: TGTGCCAGCAGTGAAGAGCGCGGGTTCAGGGGATTCGGGGAGCTGTTTTTT
CDR3 protein: CASSEERGFRGFGELFF

D gene: -
clone size: -
V gene: TRBV7-2
J gene: TRBJ2-1
CDR3 DNA: TGTGCCAGCAGCTTAGCTTTCAGTGGGCAATACAATGAGCAGTTCTTC
CDR3 protein: CASSLAFSGQYNEQFF

D gene: -
clone size: -
V gene: TRBV28
J gene: TRBJ1-4
CDR3 DNA: TGTGCCAGCAGTTTCGGGGAATCCCCTGAAAAACTGTTTTTT
CDR3 protein: CASSFGESPEKLFF

D gene: -
clone size: -
V gene: TRBV20-1
J gene: TRBJ2-1
CDR3 DNA: TGCAGTGCCGGGGACTACAATGAGCAGTTCTTC
CDR3 protein: CSAGDYNEQFF

D gene: TRBD2
clone size: -
V gene: TRBV28
J gene: TRBJ2-5
CDR3 DNA: TGTGCCAGCAGTCTCACTTTAGCGGGGGGGCGGGAGACCCAGTACTTC
CDR3 protein: CASSLTLAGGRETQYF

D gene: -
clone size: -
V gene: TRBV28
J gene: TRBJ1-1
CDR3 DNA: TGTGCCAGCAGTTTAGCGGGGGATCTGATGATCTTT
CDR3 protein: CASSLAGDLMIF

D gene: -
clone size: -
V gene: TRBV29-1
J gene: TRBJ2-3
CDR3 DNA: TGCAGCGTTGAATTCGGCACAGATACGCAGTATTTT
CDR3 protein: CSVEFGTDTQYF

D gene: -
clone size: -
V gene: TRBV5-5
J gene: TRBJ2-6
CDR3 DNA: TGTGCCAGCAGCTTGAGAGGCAACGTCCTGACTTTC
CDR3 protein: CASSLRGNVLTF

D gene: -
clone size: -
V gene: TRBV27
J gene: TRBJ1-1
CDR3 DNA: TGTGCCAGCAGTCTAAACTACAGGGAATCATATAATAAAGAAGCTTTCTTT
CDR3 protein: CASSLNYRESYNKEAFF

D gene: -
clone size: -
V gene: TRBV5-1
J gene: TRBJ1-1
CDR3 DNA: TGCGCCAGCAGCTTGAGCCAGGGGAACACTGAAGCTTTCTTT
CDR3 protein: CASSLSQGNTEAFF

D gene: TRBD2
clone size: -
V gene: TRBV4-1
J gene: TRBJ2-7
CDR3 DNA: TGCGCCAGCAGCCAAGATATTCGCGGGAGTGTCTACGAGCAGTACTTC
CDR3 protein: CASSQDIRGSVYEQYF

D gene: TRBD2
clone size: -
V gene: TRBV15
J gene: TRBJ2-7
CDR3 DNA: TGTGCCACCAGCAGAGAGGCGGGACTAGCGTACGAGCAGTACTTC
CDR3 protein: CATSREAGLAYEQYF

D gene: TRBD1
clone size: -
V gene: TRBV4-1
J gene: TRBJ1-3
CDR3 DNA: TGCGCCAGCAGCCAAGATAGTTATCGGGGACAGTTCCTCTCTGGAAACACCATATATTTT
CDR3 protein: CASSQDSYRGQFLSGNTIYF

D gene: -
clone size: -
V gene: TRBV5-5
J gene: TRBJ2-7
CDR3 DNA: TGTGCCAGCAGCTTGGCCGGAACAGCCTTTTCCTACGAGCAGTACTTC
CDR3 protein: CASSLAGTAFSYEQYF

D gene: TRBD1
clone size: -
V gene: TRBV4-1
J gene: TRBJ1-1
CDR3 DNA: TGCGCCAGCAGCCGAGGAAGACAGGGACCCCTGAACACTGAAGCTTTCTTT
CDR3 protein: CASSRGRQGPLNTEAFF

D gene: -
clone size: -
V gene: TRBV4-1
J gene: TRBJ2-5
CDR3 DNA: TGCGCCAGCAGCCATATCCAAGAGACCCAGTACTTC
CDR3 protein: CASSHIQETQYF

D gene: TRBD1
clone size: once
V gene: TRBV7-2
J gene: TRBJ2-1
CDR3 DNA: TGTGCCAGCAGCTTAGCCGGGACAGGGGTTTCCGGTGAGCAGTTCTTC
CDR3 protein: CASSLAGTGVSGEQFF

D gene: -
clone size: -
V gene: TRBV7-3
J gene: TRBJ2-1
CDR3 DNA: TGTGCCAGCAGCTTAAAGCGAGACAGTGAGCAGTTCTTC
CDR3 protein: CASSLKRDSEQFF